The clone carrying this T cell receptor (beta chain) was counted between two and nine times. Antigen unknown. The identical CDR3 is also encoded by other nucleotide sequences in the sample. The source of the sample is a study of beta chain features in type 1 diabetes. The study, taken as a whole, reports: Patients with type 1 diabetes showed fewer VDJ junction insertions and more deletions.

V trimming: 0 bases; J trimming: 4 bases; junction bases outside the gene matches: 6. Germline V CDR1 and CDR2: SGDLS, YYNGEE. CDR3 length: 16 amino acids. Expressed TCRB transcripts were sequenced because the entire RNA isolate underwent reverse transcription. Assay used: immunoSEQ multiplex PCR; TCRdb lists only in-frame clones, some missing. The table has 250,000 to 350,000 clones, around 15% seen once. The receptor comes from a man aged 25 to 45 in good health. Sequences were obtained from central memory CD4+ T cells from blood. V is TRBV9 and J is TRBJ2-3, with TRBD2 identical over 9 bases. CDR3 nucleotides: TGTGCCAGCAGCGTAGAAGCGGGAGGACCCGCAGATACGCAGTATTTT. This sequence encodes CASSVEAGGPADTQYF.